Listed below are T cell receptor beta chains from one sample, sequenced in a study of cytomegalovirus exposure and HLA in healthy donors. Generated by immunoSEQ multiplex PCR, the TCRdb table keeps only in-frame clones and is missing some. This table has 150,000 to 200,000 clones, roughly nine tenths appearing once. Sequencing used PBMCs. These receptors were obtained from a man under 40 in good health and CMV-seropositive. The conserved cysteine and the conserved F or W are not part of the CDR3 here.

CDR3aa,j_gene,v_gene
ASSVGTGGSYEQY,TRBJ2-7,TRBV9
ASSLAQGNEKLF,TRBJ1-4,TRBV5-1
ASSQEGTHEETQY,TRBJ2-5,TRBV14
ASSFSGRLSYEQY,TRBJ2-7,TRBV27
ASSLGGLDTSGTQY,TRBJ2-5,TRBV7-2
ASSATPPAGGTGELF,TRBJ2-2,TRBV6-1
ASTGGTHYGYT,TRBJ1-2,TRBV19
ASSSSGRSSYEQY,TRBJ2-7,TRBV27
ASSFTGGVYNEQF,TRBJ2-1,TRBV5-6
ASSPPGSSGTEAF,TRBJ1-1,TRBV7-9
ASSLRPGQGIDEQY,TRBJ2-7,TRBV5-1
ASSDRTGNNEKLF,TRBJ1-4,TRBV27
ASSLDRGRDNEQF,TRBJ2-1,TRBV7-3
ASSEVGRQETQY,TRBJ2-5,TRBV6-1
ASSQERGGPLNTEAF,TRBJ1-1,TRBV4-3
ASSLAVYTDTQY,TRBJ2-3,TRBV5-1
ASSVDPIFRKGLVNEQF,TRBJ2-1,TRBV9
ATSRIQGVEGYT,TRBJ1-2,TRBV15
ASSGATGENEKLF,TRBJ1-4,TRBV9
ASSLSGSDKNIQY,TRBJ2-4,TRBV7-3
ASSPGTGKNGYT,TRBJ1-2,TRBV27
ASSLGAGGTGELF,TRBJ2-2,TRBV7-2
ASSKDGRVRNTIY,TRBJ1-3,TRBV21-1
SVETQGSFSSHRYEQY,TRBJ2-7,TRBV29-1
ASSQDSSAGSGELF,TRBJ2-2,TRBV4-3
ASSVEGLTNEKLF,TRBJ1-4,TRBV7-8
ASSAADGPYSPLH,TRBJ1-6,TRBV7-6
ASTETQY,TRBJ2-5,TRBV7-4
ASSWGTDTQY,TRBJ2-3,TRBV5-4
ASSTRGLSDAF,TRBJ1-1,TRBV9
ATSAGIPNTEAF,TRBJ1-1,TRBV19
ASSTGLAGVNEQF,TRBJ2-1,TRBV9
ASSQRLAGGMGTDTQY,TRBJ2-3,TRBV4-1
AISEFAATEAF,TRBJ1-1,TRBV10-3
ASSELGRGGFGTDTQY,TRBJ2-3,TRBV25-1
ASKPLGQQETQY,TRBJ2-5,TRBV5-4
ASREGGSGANVLT,TRBJ2-6,TRBV19
ASSYFGSGGDNEQF,TRBJ2-1,TRBV6-5
ASSGQTINSPLH,TRBJ1-6,TRBV4-3
SVRGLARSTDTQY,TRBJ2-3,TRBV29-1
ASRLHTIGRVF,TRBJ1-4,TRBV28
ASSSLGTGDYEQY,TRBJ2-7,TRBV11-1
ASSLGGLAQETQY,TRBJ2-5,TRBV5-4
ASSLGDRDYEQY,TRBJ2-7,TRBV27
ASSSISVYEQY,TRBJ2-7,TRBV5-1
ASSVNSGNSYNEQF,TRBJ2-1,TRBV9